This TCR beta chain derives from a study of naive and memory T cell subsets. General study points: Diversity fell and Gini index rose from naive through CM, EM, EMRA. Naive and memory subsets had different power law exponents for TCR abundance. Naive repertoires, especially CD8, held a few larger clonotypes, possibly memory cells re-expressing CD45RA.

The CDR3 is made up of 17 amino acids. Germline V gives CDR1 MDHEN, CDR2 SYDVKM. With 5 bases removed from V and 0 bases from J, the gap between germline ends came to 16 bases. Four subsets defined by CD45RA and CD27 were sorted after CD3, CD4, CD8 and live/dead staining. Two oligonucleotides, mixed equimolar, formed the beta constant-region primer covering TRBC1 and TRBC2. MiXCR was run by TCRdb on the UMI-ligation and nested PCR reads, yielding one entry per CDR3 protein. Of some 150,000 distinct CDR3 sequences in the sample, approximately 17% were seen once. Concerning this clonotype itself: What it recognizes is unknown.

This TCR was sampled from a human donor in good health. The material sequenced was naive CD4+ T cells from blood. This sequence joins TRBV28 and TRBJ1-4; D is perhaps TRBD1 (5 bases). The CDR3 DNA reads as TGTGCCAGCAGTCTCCCCGGGACGGGGACAACTAATGAAAAACTGTTTTTT. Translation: CASSLPGTGTTNEKLFF.